This TCR beta chain was found in a study of cytomegalovirus exposure and HLA in healthy donors. Study-level information: Of fewer than 450 genotyped donors, roughly 81% clustered with self-reported Caucasian donors. Study-level points and caveats: Rarity held for most TCR sequences, but there were some public TCRs that occurred in many donors.

Concerning this clone: Antigen unknown. The same CDR3 can be traced to other DNA sequences in this sample.

CDR1 and CDR2 (germline): ENHRY, SYGVKD. V was pared by 0 bases and J by 4 bases, with 10 bases between. CDR3 length equals 14 residues. The PCR used 60 Vbeta and 13 Jbeta primers. Sequenced by immunoSEQ multiplex PCR; TCRdb stores in-frame clones only, minus some. The data contain 190,000 or so clones, roughly 78% of them singletons. The chain couples TRBV10-3 to TRBJ2-7, with D maybe TRBD1 (6 bases). The material sequenced was PBMCs. The clonotype comes from a boy aged 5-17 years in good health and CMV-seronegative. In nucleotides, the CDR3 is TGTGCCATCAGTGAGTCGGGACAATCATACGAGCAGTACTTC. Protein: CAISESGQSYEQYF.